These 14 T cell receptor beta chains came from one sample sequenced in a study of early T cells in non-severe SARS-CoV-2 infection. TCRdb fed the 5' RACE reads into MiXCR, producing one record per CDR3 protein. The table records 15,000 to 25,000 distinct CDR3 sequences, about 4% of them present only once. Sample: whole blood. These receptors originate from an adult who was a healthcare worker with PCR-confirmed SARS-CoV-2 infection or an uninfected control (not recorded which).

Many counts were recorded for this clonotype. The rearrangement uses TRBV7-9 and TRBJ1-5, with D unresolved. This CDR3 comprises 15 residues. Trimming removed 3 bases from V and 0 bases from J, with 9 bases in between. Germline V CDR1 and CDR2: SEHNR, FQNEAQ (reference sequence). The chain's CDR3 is CASSLMGNSNQPQHF. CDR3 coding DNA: TGTGCCAGCAGCTTGATGGGGAATAGCAATCAGCCCCAGCATTTT.

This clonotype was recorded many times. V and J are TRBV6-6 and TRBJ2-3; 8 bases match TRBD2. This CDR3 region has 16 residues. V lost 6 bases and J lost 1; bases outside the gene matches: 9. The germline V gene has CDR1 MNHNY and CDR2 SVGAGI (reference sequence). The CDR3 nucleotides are TGTGCCAGCAGCATTGGAGAAGCGGGGGGCACAGATACGCAGTATTTT. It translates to CASSIGEAGGTDTQYF.

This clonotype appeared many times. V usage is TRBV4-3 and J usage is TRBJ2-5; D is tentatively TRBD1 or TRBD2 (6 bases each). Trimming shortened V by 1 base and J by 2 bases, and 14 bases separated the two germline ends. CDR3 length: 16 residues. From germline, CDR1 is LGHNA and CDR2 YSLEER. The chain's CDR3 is CASSQGDWGAQETQYF. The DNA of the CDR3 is TGCGCCAGCAGCCAAGGAGATTGGGGGGCACAAGAGACCCAGTACTTC.

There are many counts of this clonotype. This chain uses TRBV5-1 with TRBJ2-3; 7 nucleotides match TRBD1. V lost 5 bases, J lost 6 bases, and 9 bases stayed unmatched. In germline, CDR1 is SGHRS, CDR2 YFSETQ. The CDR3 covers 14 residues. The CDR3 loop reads CASSFLTGADTQYF. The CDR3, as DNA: TGCGCCAGCAGTTTCCTCACAGGGGCCGATACGCAGTATTTT.

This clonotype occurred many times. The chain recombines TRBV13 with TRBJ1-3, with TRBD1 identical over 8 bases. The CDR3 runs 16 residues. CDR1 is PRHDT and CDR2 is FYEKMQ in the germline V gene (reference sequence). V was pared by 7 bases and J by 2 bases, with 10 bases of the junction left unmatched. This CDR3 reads CASTYDRGYTGNTIYF. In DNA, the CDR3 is TGTGCCAGCACCTATGACAGGGGTTATACTGGAAACACCATATATTTT. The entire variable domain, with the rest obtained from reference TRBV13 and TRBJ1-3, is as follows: AAGVIQSPRHLIKEKRETATLKCYPIPRHDTVYWYQQGPGQDPQFLISFYEKMQSDKGSIPDRFSAQQFSDYHSELNMSSLELGDSALYFCASTYDRGYTGNTIYFGEGSWLTVV.

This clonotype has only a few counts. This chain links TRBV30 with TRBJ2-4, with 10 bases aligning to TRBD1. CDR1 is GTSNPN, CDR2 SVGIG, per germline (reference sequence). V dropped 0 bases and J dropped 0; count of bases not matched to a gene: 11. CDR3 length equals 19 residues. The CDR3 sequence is CAWSVRTGQGFLAKNIQYF. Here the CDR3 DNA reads TGTGCCTGGAGTGTACGCACGGGACAGGGGTTCTTAGCCAAAAACATTCAGTACTTC.

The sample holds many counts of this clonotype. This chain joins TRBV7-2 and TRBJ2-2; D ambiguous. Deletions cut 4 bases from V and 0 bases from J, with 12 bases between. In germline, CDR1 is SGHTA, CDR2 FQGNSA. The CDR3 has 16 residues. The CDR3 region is CASSSQPSANTGELFF. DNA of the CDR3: TGTGCCAGCAGCTCCCAGCCTTCTGCGAACACCGGGGAGCTGTTTTTT. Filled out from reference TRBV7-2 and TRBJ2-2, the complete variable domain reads GAGVSQSPSNKVTEKGKDVELRCDPISGHTALYWYRQSLGQGLEFLIYFQGNSAPDKSGLPSDRFSAERTGGSVSTLTIQRTQQEDSAVYLCASSSQPSANTGELFFGEGSRLTVL.

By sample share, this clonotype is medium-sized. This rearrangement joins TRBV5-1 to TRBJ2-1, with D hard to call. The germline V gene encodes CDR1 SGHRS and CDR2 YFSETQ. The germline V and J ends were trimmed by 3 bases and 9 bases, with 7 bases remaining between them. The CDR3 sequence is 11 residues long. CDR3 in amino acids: CASSSGGEQFF. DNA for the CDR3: TGCGCCAGCAGCTCAGGCGGTGAGCAGTTCTTC.

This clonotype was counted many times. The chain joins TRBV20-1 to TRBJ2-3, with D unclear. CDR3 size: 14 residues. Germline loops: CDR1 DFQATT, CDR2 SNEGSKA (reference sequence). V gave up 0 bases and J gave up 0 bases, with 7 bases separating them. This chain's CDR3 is CSARDLSSTDTQYF. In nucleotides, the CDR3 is TGCAGTGCTAGAGATTTATCTAGCACAGATACGCAGTATTTT.

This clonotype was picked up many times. The CDR3 region is CASSRQSSGDTEAFF. In nucleotides, the CDR3 is TGCGCCAGCAGCCGGCAGTCTTCCGGGGACACTGAAGCTTTCTTT. The chain joins TRBV4-3 to TRBJ1-1, with D unclear. V dropped 4 bases and J dropped 3 bases, with 15 bases sitting between them. The CDR3 runs to 15 residues. Germline V gene data show CDR1 as LGHNA and CDR2 as YSLEER.

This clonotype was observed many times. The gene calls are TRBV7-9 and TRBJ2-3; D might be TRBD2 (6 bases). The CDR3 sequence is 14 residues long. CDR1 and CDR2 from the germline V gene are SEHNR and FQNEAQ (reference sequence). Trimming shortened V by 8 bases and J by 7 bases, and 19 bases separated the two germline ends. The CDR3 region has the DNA TGTGCCAGCTACCTCGGGGGTTTAGCACATACGCAGTATTTT. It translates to CASYLGGLAHTQYF.

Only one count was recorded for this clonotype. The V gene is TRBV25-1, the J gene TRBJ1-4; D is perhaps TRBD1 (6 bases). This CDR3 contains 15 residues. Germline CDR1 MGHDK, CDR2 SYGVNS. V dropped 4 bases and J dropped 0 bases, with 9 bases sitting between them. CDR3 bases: TGTGCCAGCAGTGCCCGGACAGCAACTAATGAAAAACTGTTTTTT. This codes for CASSARTATNEKLFF.

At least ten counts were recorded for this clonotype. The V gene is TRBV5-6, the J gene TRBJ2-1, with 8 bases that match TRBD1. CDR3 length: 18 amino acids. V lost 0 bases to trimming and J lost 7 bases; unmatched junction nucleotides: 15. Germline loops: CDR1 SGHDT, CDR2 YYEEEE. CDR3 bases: TGTGCCAGCAGCTTGGTCGCGTGGGTTCAGGGGGCCAGAAATGAGCAGTTCTTC. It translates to CASSLVAWVQGARNEQFF.

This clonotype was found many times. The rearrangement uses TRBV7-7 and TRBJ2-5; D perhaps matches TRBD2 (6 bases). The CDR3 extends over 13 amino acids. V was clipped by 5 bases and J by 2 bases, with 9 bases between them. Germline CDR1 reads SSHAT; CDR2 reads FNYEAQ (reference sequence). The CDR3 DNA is TGTGCCAGCAGCCGGGACTGGCAAGAGACCCAGTACTTC. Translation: CASSRDWQETQYF.